This T cell receptor beta chain was found in a study of cytomegalovirus exposure and HLA in healthy donors. Germline V gene sequence: CDR1 ENHRY, CDR2 SYGVKD. This CDR3 has 15 residues. The PCR had 60 Vbeta and 13 Jbeta primers. Only in-frame clones appear in the TCRdb table, and some are missing; sequencing was by immunoSEQ multiplex PCR. The repertoire table contains around 100,000 clones. Concerning this clone: A read error may produce the germline difference seen at one junction end.

The sequencing sample was made of PBMCs. This sequence joins TRBV10-3 and TRBJ2-3, with 13 bases fitting TRBD2. The clonotype originates from a woman in her twenties or thirties in good health and CMV-seronegative. CDR3 sequence (DNA): TGTGCCAGCAGTGAACTAGCGGGGGGGCCAGATACGCAGTATTTT. Translating it yields CASSELAGGPDTQYF.